The T cell receptor beta chain described here comes from a study of CD8 T cells in ankylosing spondylitis. General study points: Reports say disease-linked clones showed up significantly more in matched ankylosing spondylitis synovial fluid. A motif in TCR beta, a set of about eight highly homologous variants, appeared characteristic of ankylosing spondylitis blood. Certain motif variants had earlier appeared in reactive arthritis synovial fluid and blood.

CDR3 size: 17 residues. V shed 0 bases and J shed 4 bases, with 17 bases lying between them. Per germline, CDR1 SGHRS and CDR2 YFSETQ. There are a few counts of this clonotype. Antigen unknown. One entry per CDR3 protein results from TCRdb running MiXCR on the 5' RACE reads. This table holds 250,000 to 400,000 distinct CDR3 sequences, roughly 11% found once. The origin of this receptor is a female donor with ankylosing spondylitis or in good health (not recorded which). Sequencing was done on a sample of blood, either unsorted or a sorted T cell fraction (not recorded which). J is TRBJ1-5 and V is TRBV5-1, with a weak D call TRBD1 (6 bases). The CDR3: CASSLDGPGAPNQPQHF. The CDR3 DNA reads as TGCGCCAGCAGCTTGGACGGCCCGGGGGCCCCGAATCAGCCCCAGCATTTT. The full variable domain, its missing parts supplied by reference TRBV5-1 and TRBJ1-5, is KAGVTQTPRYLIKTRGQQVTLSCSPISGHRSVSWYQQTPGQGLQFLFEYFSETQRNKGNFPGRFSGRQFSNSRSEMNVSTLELGDSALYLCASSLDGPGAPNQPQHFGDGTRLSIL.